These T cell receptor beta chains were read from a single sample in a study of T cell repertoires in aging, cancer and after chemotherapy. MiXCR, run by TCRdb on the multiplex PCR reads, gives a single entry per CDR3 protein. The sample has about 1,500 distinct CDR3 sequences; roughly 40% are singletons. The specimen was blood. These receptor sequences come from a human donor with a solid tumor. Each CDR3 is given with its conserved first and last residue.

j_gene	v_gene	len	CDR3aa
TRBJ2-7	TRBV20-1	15	CSAAPGGLWGAEQYF
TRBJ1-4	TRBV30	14	CAWSFPGQPQKLFF
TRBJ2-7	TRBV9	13	CASSVATGYEQYF
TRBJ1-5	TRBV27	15	CASSLSEWGDQPQHF
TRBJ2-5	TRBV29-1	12	CSVGGQQETQYF
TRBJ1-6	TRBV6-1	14	CAMQGQGDNSPLHF
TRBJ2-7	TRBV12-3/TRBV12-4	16	CASSLPGLAGPYEQYF
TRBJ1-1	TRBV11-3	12	CASSRRTGRAFF
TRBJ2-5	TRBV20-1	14	CSASWREGRETQYF
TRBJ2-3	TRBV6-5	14	CASSLAGGTDTQYF
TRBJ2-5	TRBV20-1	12	CSAISGSETQYF
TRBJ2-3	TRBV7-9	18	CASSPTQMGGGPSDTQYF
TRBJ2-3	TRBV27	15	CASSLGGAGTDTQYF
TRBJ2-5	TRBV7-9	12	CASSNLEETQYF
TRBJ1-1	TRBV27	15	CASSLGWDLNTEAFF
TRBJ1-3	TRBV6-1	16	CASSEETGLSGNTIYF
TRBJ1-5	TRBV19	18	CASSILFDREEANQPQHF
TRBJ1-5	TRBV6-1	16	CASSGITSSSNQPQHF
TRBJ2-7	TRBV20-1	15	CSARDRAGLSYEQYF
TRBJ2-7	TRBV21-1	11	CASSTGDEQYF
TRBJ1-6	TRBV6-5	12	CASRSYNSPLHF
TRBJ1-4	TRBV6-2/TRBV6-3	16	CASSYQPGQGNEKLFF
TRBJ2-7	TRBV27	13	CASSLAASYEQYF
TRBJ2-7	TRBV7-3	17	CASSLKGGTGGPYEQYF
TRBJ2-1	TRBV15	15	CATSVRTSGMNEQFF
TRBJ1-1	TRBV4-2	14	CASSPLGSRTEAFF
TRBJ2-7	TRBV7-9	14	CASSPEGEIYEQYF
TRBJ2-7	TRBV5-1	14	CASSNQGGWYEQYF
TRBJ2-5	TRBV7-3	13	CASSQVLGETQYF
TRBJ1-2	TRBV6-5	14	CASTSAQQDYGYTF
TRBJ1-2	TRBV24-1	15	CATSDPSRGHYGYTF